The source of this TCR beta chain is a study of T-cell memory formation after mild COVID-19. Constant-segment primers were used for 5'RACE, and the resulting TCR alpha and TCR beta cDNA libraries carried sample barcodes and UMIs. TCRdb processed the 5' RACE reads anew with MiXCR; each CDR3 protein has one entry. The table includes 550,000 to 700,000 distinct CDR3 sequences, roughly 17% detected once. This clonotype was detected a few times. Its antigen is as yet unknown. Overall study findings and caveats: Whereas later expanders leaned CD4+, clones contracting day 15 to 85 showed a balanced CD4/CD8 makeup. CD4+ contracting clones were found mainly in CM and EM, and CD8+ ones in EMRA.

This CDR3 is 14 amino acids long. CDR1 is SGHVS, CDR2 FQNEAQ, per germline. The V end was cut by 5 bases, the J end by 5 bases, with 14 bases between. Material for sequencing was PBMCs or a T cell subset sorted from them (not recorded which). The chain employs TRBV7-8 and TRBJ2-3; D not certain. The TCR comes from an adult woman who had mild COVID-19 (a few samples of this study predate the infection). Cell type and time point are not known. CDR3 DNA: TGTGCCAGCAGCCCCCGGGCGTCCCTAGATACGCAGTATTTT. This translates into CASSPRASLDTQYF. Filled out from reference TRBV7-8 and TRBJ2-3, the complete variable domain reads GAGVSQSPRYKVAKRGQDVALRCDPISGHVSLFWYQQALGQGPEFLTYFQNEAQLDKSGLPSDRFFAERPEGSVSTLKIQRTQQEDSAVYLCASSPRASLDTQYFGPGTRLTVL.